The entry that follows covers one T cell receptor (beta chain) sequence. The source of the sample is a study of radiotherapy plus CTLA-4 blockade in lung cancer. V lost 5 bases, J lost 0 bases, and 15 bases lay in between. Germline V lookup: CDR1 PRHDT, CDR2 FYEKMQ (reference sequence). The length of the CDR3 is 16 residues. The repertoire was sequenced with immunoSEQ multiplex PCR; TCRdb's copy has only in-frame clones and lacks some. This table has approximately 30,000 clones, under 85% appearing once. V usage is TRBV13 and J usage is TRBJ2-3; a possible D gene is TRBD1 (9 bases). The TCR comes from a human donor with non-small cell lung cancer whose response to radiotherapy plus ipilimumab could not be evaluated. Source: peripheral blood, taken from a patient treated with radiotherapy plus ipilimumab. The CDR3 sequence: CASSDSGTGSTDTQYF. The CDR3 bases are TGTGCCAGCAGCGATAGCGGGACAGGGAGCACAGATACGCAGTATTTT. Variable domain in full (rest from reference TRBV13 and TRBJ2-3): AAGVIQSPRHLIKEKRETATLKCYPIPRHDTVYWYQQGPGQDPQFLISFYEKMQSDKGSIPDRFSAQQFSDYHSELNMSSLELGDSALYFCASSDSGTGSTDTQYFGPGTRLTVL.